This entry features one T cell receptor (beta chain) sequence. Original handling: Cell counts per sample came from amplifying reference gene primers. Sequenced by immunoSEQ multiplex PCR; TCRdb stores in-frame clones only, minus some. V and J calls and clone size are as listed in that table; D and trimming were resolved from the DNA. The table includes some 110,000 clones, roughly 87% detected once. The V gene lost 3 bases and the J gene lost 0 bases, with 6 bases spanning the gap. CDR1 is SEHNR, CDR2 FQNEAQ, per germline (reference sequence). The CDR3 spans 15 residues. The sample comes from a study of blood T cell repertoires in COVID-19. Study-level information: From the United States, Italy and Spain came samples of acute and convalescent COVID-19. PBMCs, B-cell-depleted T cells, or T cells were the source of the cDNA or gDNA that made up the material.

This chain connects TRBV7-9 to TRBJ2-6; D gene unclear. The TCR originated in a human donor in a cohort sampled during active COVID-19. Sequenced sample: peripheral blood. The CDR3 DNA follows: TGTGCCAGCAGCTTTTCCGTCTCTGGGGCCAACGTCCTGACTTTC. Its protein is CASSFSVSGANVLTF.